The 27 T cell receptor beta chains presented below share a single source sample, sequenced in a study of T-cell memory formation after mild COVID-19. TCRdb independently ran MiXCR on the 5' RACE reads; one entry per CDR3 protein. The table lists under 300,000 distinct CDR3 sequences, over 7% of them singletons. The sequenced sample was PBMCs or a T cell subset sorted from them (not recorded which). The receptors stem from a man between 18 and 29 years old who had mild COVID-19 (a few samples of this study predate the infection). Cell type and time point are not known.

This clonotype was seen only a few times. The genes are TRBV11-2 and TRBJ1-2; possible D gene TRBD1, 5 bases. The germline V and J ends were trimmed by 7 bases and 7 bases, with 19 bases remaining between them. In germline, CDR1 is SGHAT, CDR2 FQNNGV. This CDR3 comprises 14 residues. CDR3 sequence reads: CASTPPGRALGYTF. CDR3 in DNA: TGTGCCAGCACCCCACCTGGCAGGGCCCTTGGCTACACCTTC.

V and J are TRBV7-6 and TRBJ2-5; a weak D match, TRBD2 (7 bases). With 5 bases removed from V and 4 bases from J, the gap between germline ends came to 8 bases. This CDR3 is 12 amino acids long. Germline CDR1 is SGHVS and CDR2 is FNYEAQ. Written as DNA, the CDR3 is TGTGCCAGCAGCGGGGGGGCAGAGACCCAGTACTTC. It specifies CASSGGAETQYF.

This clonotype was observed a few times. The J gene is TRBJ1-1, the V gene TRBV4-2, with TRBD1 identical over 10 bases. Germline assignment: CDR1 LGHNA and CDR2 YNFKEQ. The CDR3 runs 14 residues. With V trimmed by 5 bases and J by 11 bases, 11 bases remained unmatched. CDR3 region: CASSVIRDRGRAFF. The DNA of the CDR3 is TGTGCCAGCAGCGTTATCCGGGACAGGGGTCGCGCTTTCTTT.

Only a few counts were recorded for this clonotype. The chain is built from TRBV4-2 and TRBJ1-1; tentative D call: TRBD1 (5 bases). This CDR3 is 14 amino acids long. The V and J ends lost 2 bases and 4 bases respectively, with 11 bases between them. Per germline, CDR1 LGHNA and CDR2 YNFKEQ. In DNA, the CDR3 is TGTGCCAGCAGCCAAAGTCTCGGGGGCACTGAAGCTTTCTTT. Its protein is CASSQSLGGTEAFF.

This clonotype appeared many times. The V call is TRBV10-3, the J call TRBJ2-7; unclear D gene. CDR3 length equals 11 residues. CDR1 is ENHRY and CDR2 is SYGVKD in the germline V gene. Trimming left V 10 bases short and J 2 bases short, with 9 bases between. CDR3 in DNA: TGTGCCAGCCGAACCGCCTACGAGCAGTACGTC. Amino acids: CASRTAYEQYV.

V gene TRBV7-2 combines with J gene TRBJ2-5, with 9 bases that match TRBD2. Germline-derived CDR1 and CDR2 are SGHTA and FQGNSA. The CDR3 totals 16 residues. The V and J ends lost 4 bases and 2 bases, in that order; junction bases with no gene match: 8. The CDR3 protein is CASSYERLAEQETQYF. The CDR3 DNA reads as TGTGCCAGCAGCTACGAGCGACTAGCGGAACAAGAGACCCAGTACTTC.

Only a few counts were recorded for this clonotype. The gene calls are TRBV7-8 and TRBJ2-5, with 15 bases that match TRBD2. CDR3 size: 16 residues. The germline gives CDR1 SGHVS, CDR2 FQNEAQ. Losses at the gene ends were 3 bases for V and 5 bases for J; bases not matched to a gene: 4. Here the CDR3 reads CASSFLGTSGRETQYF. CDR3 coding DNA: TGTGCCAGCAGCTTCTTGGGGACTAGCGGGAGGGAGACCCAGTACTTC. The full variable domain, rest sourced from reference TRBV7-8 and TRBJ2-5, is GAGVSQSPRYKVAKRGQDVALRCDPISGHVSLFWYQQALGQGPEFLTYFQNEAQLDKSGLPSDRFFAERPEGSVSTLKIQRTQQEDSAVYLCASSFLGTSGRETQYFGPGTRLLVL.

This clonotype was seen many times. V gene TRBV11-2 combines with J gene TRBJ2-1; possible D gene TRBD1, 6 bases. Germline V gene data show CDR1 as SGHAT and CDR2 as FQNNGV. V was cut by 0 bases and J by 4 bases, with 10 bases left in between. The CDR3 runs 15 residues. The CDR3 bases are TGTGCCAGCAGCTTAGAAGGGACAACGTACAATGAGCAGTTCTTC. Translated: CASSLEGTTYNEQFF.

This clonotype was found a few times. The chain carries TRBV15 and TRBJ2-6, with D possibly being TRBD1 (7 bases). V was clipped by 8 bases and J by 0 bases, with 17 bases between them. The CDR3 has 17 residues. Germline assignment: CDR1 LNHNV and CDR2 YYDKDF (reference sequence). The CDR3 spells CATGQGGSFSGANVLTF. DNA for the CDR3: TGTGCCACCGGTCAGGGGGGAAGTTTCTCTGGGGCCAACGTCCTGACTTTC.

This clonotype was recorded a few times. The chain carries TRBV5-5 and TRBJ2-7; D possibly corresponds to TRBD2 (6 bases). The germline V gene encodes CDR1 SGHKS and CDR2 YYEKEE (reference sequence). This CDR3 is built from 15 residues. V was shortened by 3 bases and J by 3 bases, with 16 bases between the two germline ends. The CDR3 reads CASSYPGTQDYEQYF. In nucleotides, the CDR3 is TGTGCCAGCAGCTACCCGGGGACTCAGGACTACGAGCAGTACTTC.

This clonotype was observed many times. The chain combines TRBV3-1 with TRBJ2-7; D is undetermined. The CDR3 runs to 12 residues. V lost 0 bases and J lost 3, with 3 bases in between. From germline, CDR1 is LGHDT and CDR2 YNNKEL (reference sequence). CDR3 sequence reads: CASSQDVYEQYF. The CDR3 region has the DNA TGTGCCAGCAGCCAAGATGTCTACGAGCAGTACTTC.

This clonotype came up a few times. This chain links TRBV11-1 with TRBJ2-3, with 12 bases that match TRBD2. CDR1 is SGHAT and CDR2 is FQDESV in the germline V gene (reference sequence). CDR3 length: 16 amino acids. Trimming removed 6 bases from V and 4 bases from J; junction bases left unmatched: 8. CDR3 protein: CASRQTSGGAADTQYF. CDR3 DNA sequence: TGTGCCAGCAGACAGACTAGCGGGGGAGCCGCAGATACGCAGTATTTT.

The J gene is TRBJ2-7, the V gene TRBV5-1, with 9 positions matching TRBD1. CDR1 and CDR2 (germline): SGHRS, YFSETQ. V shed 4 bases and J 6 bases; nucleotides not matched to a gene: 8. The CDR3 consists of 14 residues. The CDR3 DNA reads TGCGCCAGCAGCGGGGGGGACAGGGAGGGCGAGCAGTACGTC. Translated, it gives CASSGGDREGEQYV.

The V call is TRBV25-1, the J call TRBJ2-6, with a possible D match to TRBD2 (7 bases). Deletions cut 2 bases from V and 0 bases from J, with 17 bases between. The CDR3 is made up of 19 amino acids. Germline values: CDR1 MGHDK, CDR2 SYGVNS. CDR3 coding DNA: TGTGCCAGCAGTGAAGGGTGGGGGGGCCCCAACTCTGGGGCCAACGTCCTGACTTTC. It yields the protein CASSEGWGGPNSGANVLTF.

This clonotype occurred a few times. J is TRBJ2-5 and V is TRBV7-9, with D possibly matching TRBD2 (5 bases). Trimming took off 1 base at V and 2 bases at J, with 17 bases between the two ends. The germline V gene has CDR1 SEHNR and CDR2 FQNEAQ (reference sequence). This CDR3 spans 17 amino acids. CDR3 DNA sequence: TGTGCCAGCAGCTTAGGGGCGTTTTGGGGAGTTCAAGAGACCCAGTACTTC. Translated, it gives CASSLGAFWGVQETQYF.

Many counts were recorded for this clonotype. The chain joins TRBV7-2 to TRBJ1-1; tentative D call: TRBD1 (5 bases). V gave up 3 bases and J gave up 11 bases, with 13 bases separating them. The germline CDR1 and CDR2 sequences are SGHTA and FQGNSA. The length of the CDR3 is 12 residues. In DNA form, the CDR3 reads TGTGCCAGCAGCTTGGACGGGGCAGGGGCTTTCTTT. This encodes CASSLDGAGAFF.

V is TRBV5-1 and J is TRBJ1-1; 9 nucleotides match TRBD1. The ends lost 2 bases at V and 3 bases at J; junction bases unmatched: 5. The CDR3 sequence is 15 residues long. Germline V gene sequence: CDR1 SGHRS, CDR2 YFSETQ. CDR3 bases: TGCGCCAGCAGCTTCGGCCGGGACAGGGACACTGAAGCTTTCTTT. Translated, it gives CASSFGRDRDTEAFF.

There are many counts of this clonotype. CDR3 sequence (DNA): TGTGCCAGCAGCTTATGGGGTGAAATGGTTGCTGGGGCCAACGTCCTGACTTTC. Protein product: CASSLWGEMVAGANVLTF. The genes are TRBV7-9 and TRBJ2-6; D remains unclear. This CDR3 region has 18 residues. The germline CDR1 and CDR2 sequences are SEHNR and FQNEAQ (reference sequence). V shed 2 bases and J shed 2 bases, with 16 bases lying between them.

This clonotype was seen many times. V usage is TRBV7-9 and J usage is TRBJ1-6; D call uncertain. The CDR3 consists of 13 residues. In germline, CDR1 is SEHNR, CDR2 FQNEAQ (reference sequence). Trimming cost V 3 bases and J 7 bases, with 7 bases left between them. CDR3: CASSLESNSPLHF. CDR3 nucleotides: TGTGCCAGCAGCTTGGAATCGAATTCACCCCTCCACTTT.

This chain uses TRBV9 with TRBJ2-3, with a tentative D call TRBD1 (5 bases). Germline lookup yields CDR1 SGDLS and CDR2 YYNGEE. The CDR3 has 14 residues. Between the trimmed V and J ends, which lost 2 bases and 1 base, there was a span of 8 bases. As DNA, the CDR3 is TGTGCCAGCAGCGTCGGCAGGGGCACAGATACGCAGTATTTT. Translated: CASSVGRGTDTQYF.

The chain combines TRBV28 with TRBJ2-3; 9 nucleotides match TRBD2. Looked up from germline, CDR1 is MDHEN and CDR2 is SYDVKM. The V segment lost 3 bases and the J segment 5 bases; nucleotides outside the gene matches: 9. CDR3 size: 16 residues. This CDR3 reads CASSFSGTSLRDTQYF. Here the CDR3 DNA reads TGTGCCAGCAGTTTCTCCGGGACTAGCCTTCGAGATACGCAGTATTTT.

V gene TRBV6-5 combines with J gene TRBJ2-7; perhaps D is TRBD1 or TRBD2 (5 bases each). The CDR3 extends over 15 amino acids. Per the germline V gene, CDR1 is MNHEY and CDR2 is SVGAGI. The ends were cut back, 1 base at V and 6 bases at J, with 16 bases in the middle. This chain's CDR3 is CASSYWAGAPSEQYF. The CDR3 bases are TGTGCCAGCAGTTACTGGGCCGGGGCCCCCTCCGAGCAGTACTTC.

This chain joins TRBV24-1 and TRBJ2-1; the D gene is possibly TRBD1 (6 bases). The V gene's germline CDR1 is KGHDR and CDR2 SFDVKD. V lost 3 bases and J lost 2, with 16 bases in between. The CDR3 covers 17 residues. This CDR3 reads CATSDTRTGRTYNEQFF. CDR3 coding DNA: TGTGCCACCAGTGATACCCGCACAGGGAGAACCTACAATGAGCAGTTCTTC.

This clonotype showed up just a few times. CDR3: CSARDPRAGSSPLHF. CDR3 coding DNA: TGCAGTGCTAGAGATCCAAGGGCAGGGAGTTCACCCCTCCACTTT. This chain connects TRBV20-1 to TRBJ1-6; tentatively, D is TRBD1 (5 bases). Germline V lookup: CDR1 DFQATT, CDR2 SNEGSKA (reference sequence). V lost 0 bases to trimming and J lost 9 bases, with 15 bases between them. The CDR3 length is 15 residues.

There are a few counts of this clonotype. This chain connects TRBV5-1 to TRBJ2-7; unclear D gene. Trimming removed 0 bases at V and 2 bases at J, with 6 bases between. Germline assignment: CDR1 SGHRS and CDR2 YFSETQ. There are 13 residues in the CDR3. The chain's CDR3 is CASSLDGTYEQYV. The DNA of the CDR3 is TGCGCCAGCAGCTTGGACGGAACCTACGAGCAGTACGTC.

This chain links TRBV7-4 with TRBJ1-5; D unclear. V dropped 3 bases and J dropped 4 bases, with 19 bases sitting between them. Germline-derived CDR1 and CDR2 are SGHVT and SQSDAQ. The CDR3 spans 17 residues. The CDR3 nucleotides read TGTGCCAGCAGCTTGGATCTTCTAGGCTCCAGTAATCAGCCCCAGCATTTT. Residues: CASSLDLLGSSNQPQHF.

Ten or more counts support this clonotype. V gene TRBV6-5 combines with J gene TRBJ2-3; D is perhaps TRBD2 (5 bases). Germline loops: CDR1 MNHEY, CDR2 SVGAGI. Trimming removed 4 bases from V and 4 bases from J, with 27 bases in between. CDR3 length: 19 residues. Written as DNA, the CDR3 is TGTGCCAGCAGTTCCGGGGTTACCCGGACCGTTTTTAACGCAGATACGCAGTATTTT. It yields the protein CASSSGVTRTVFNADTQYF.